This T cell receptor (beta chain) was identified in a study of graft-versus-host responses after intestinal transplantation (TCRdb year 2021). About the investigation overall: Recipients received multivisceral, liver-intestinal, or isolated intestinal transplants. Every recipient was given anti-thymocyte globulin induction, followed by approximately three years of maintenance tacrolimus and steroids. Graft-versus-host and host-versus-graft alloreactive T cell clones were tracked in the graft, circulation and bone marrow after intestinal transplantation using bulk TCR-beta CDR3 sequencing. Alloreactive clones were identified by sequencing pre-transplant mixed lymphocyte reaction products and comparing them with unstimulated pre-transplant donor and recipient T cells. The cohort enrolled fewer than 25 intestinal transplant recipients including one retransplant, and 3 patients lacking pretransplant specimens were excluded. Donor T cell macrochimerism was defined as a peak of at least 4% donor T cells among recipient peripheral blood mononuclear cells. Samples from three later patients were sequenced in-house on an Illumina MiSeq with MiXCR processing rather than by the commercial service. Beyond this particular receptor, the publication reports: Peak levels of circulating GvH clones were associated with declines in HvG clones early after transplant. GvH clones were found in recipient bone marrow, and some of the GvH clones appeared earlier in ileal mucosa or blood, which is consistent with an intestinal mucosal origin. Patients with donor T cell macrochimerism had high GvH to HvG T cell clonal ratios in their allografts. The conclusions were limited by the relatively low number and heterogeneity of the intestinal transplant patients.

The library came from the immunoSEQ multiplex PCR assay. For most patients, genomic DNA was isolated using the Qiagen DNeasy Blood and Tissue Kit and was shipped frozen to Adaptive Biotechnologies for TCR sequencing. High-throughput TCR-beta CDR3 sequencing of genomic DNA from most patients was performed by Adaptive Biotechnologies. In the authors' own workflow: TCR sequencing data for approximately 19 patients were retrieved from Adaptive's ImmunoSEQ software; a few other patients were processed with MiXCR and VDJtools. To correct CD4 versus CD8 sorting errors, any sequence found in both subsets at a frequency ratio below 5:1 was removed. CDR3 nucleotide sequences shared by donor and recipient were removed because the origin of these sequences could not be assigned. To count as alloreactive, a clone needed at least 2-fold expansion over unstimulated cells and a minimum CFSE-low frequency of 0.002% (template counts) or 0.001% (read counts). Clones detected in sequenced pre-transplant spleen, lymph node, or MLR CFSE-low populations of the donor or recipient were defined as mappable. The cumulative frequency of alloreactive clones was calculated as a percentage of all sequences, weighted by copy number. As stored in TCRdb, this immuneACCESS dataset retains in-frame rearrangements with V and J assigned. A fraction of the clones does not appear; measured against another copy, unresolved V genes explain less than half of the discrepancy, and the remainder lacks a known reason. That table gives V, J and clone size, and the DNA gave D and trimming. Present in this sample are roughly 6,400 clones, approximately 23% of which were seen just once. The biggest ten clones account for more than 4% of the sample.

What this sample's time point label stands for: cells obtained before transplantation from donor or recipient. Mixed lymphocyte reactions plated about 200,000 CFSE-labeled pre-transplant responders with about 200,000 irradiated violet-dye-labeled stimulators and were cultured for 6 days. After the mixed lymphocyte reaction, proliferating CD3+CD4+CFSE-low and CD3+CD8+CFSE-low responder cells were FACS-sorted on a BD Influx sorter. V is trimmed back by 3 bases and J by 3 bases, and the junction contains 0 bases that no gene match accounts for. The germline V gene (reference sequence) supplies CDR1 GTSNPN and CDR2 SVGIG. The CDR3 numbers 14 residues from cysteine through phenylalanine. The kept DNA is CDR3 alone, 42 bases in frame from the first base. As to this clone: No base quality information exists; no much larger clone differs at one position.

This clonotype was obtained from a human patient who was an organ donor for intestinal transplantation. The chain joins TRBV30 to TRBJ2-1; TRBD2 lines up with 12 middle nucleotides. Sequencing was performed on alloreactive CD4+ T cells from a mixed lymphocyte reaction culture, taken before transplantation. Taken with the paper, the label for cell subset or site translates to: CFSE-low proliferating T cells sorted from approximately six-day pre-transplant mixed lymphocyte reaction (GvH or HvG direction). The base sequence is TGTGCCTGGAGACTAGCGGGAGGCTACAATGAGCAGTTCTTC. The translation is CAWRLAGGYNEQFF.